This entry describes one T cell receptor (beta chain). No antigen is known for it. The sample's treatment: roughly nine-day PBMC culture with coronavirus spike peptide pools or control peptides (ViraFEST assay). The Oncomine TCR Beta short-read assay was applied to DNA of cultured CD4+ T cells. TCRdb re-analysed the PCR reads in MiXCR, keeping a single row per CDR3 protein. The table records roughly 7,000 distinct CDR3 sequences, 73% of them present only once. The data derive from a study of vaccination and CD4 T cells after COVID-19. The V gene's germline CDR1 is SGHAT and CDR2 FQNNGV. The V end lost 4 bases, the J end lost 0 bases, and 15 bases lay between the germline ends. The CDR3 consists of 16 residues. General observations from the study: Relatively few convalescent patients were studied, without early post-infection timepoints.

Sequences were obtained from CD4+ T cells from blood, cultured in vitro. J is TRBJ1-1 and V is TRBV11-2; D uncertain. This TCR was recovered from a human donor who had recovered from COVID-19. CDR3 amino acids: CASSSRASAMNTEAFF. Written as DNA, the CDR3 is TGTGCCAGCAGCTCACGGGCCTCCGCCATGAACACTGAAGCTTTCTTT.